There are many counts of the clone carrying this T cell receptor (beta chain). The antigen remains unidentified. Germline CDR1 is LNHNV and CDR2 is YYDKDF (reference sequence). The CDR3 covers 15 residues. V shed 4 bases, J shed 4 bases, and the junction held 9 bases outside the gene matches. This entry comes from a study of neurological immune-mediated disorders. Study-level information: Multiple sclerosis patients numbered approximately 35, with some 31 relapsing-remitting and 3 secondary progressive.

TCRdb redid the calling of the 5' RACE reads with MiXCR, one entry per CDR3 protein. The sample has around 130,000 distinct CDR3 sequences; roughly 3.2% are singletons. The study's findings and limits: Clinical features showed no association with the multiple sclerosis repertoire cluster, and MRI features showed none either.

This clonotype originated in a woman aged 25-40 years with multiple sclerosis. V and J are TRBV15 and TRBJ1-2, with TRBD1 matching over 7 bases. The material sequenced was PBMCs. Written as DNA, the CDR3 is TGTGCCACCAGCACCGCCCGGGACAGCTTCTATGGCTACACCTTC. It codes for CATSTARDSFYGYTF.